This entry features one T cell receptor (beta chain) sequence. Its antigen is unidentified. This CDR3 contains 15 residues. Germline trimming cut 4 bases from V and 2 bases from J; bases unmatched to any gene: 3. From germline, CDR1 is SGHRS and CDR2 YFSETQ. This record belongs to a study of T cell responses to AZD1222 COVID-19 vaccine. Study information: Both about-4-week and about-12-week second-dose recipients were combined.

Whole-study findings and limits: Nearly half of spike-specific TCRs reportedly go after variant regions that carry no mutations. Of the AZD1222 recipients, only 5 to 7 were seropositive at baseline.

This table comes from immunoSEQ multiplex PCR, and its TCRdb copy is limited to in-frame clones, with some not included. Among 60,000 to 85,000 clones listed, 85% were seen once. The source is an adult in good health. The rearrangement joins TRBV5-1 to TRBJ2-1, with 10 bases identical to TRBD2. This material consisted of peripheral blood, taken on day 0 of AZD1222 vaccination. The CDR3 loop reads CASSPLAGAYNEQFF. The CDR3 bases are TGCGCCAGCAGCCCTCTAGCGGGGGCCTACAATGAGCAGTTCTTC.